These T cell receptor beta chains were read from a single sample in a study of CD8 T cells in ankylosing spondylitis. Each CDR3 protein gets one entry after TCRdb re-called the 5' RACE reads with MiXCR. The data contain about 330,000 distinct CDR3 sequences, 8% of them singletons. The sequencing input was blood, either unsorted or a sorted T cell fraction (not recorded which). The source of these receptors is a male donor with ankylosing spondylitis. CDR3s include the opening cysteine and the closing phenylalanine or tryptophan. The D gene is left open where the match is weak. The size field is filled for only some rows; it gives once, few, many or a size class.

TRBV28	TRBJ2-7	TRBD1	-	CASSLLILNTGQGAYEQYF	TGTGCCAGCAGCCTACTAATCTTAAATACGGGACAGGGAGCCTACGAGCAGTACTTC
TRBV15	TRBJ2-7	TRBD2	-	CATSRDLGKREPQSYEQYF	TGTGCCACCAGCAGAGATTTGGGGAAGCGGGAGCCACAGTCCTACGAGCAGTACTTC
TRBV20-1	TRBJ2-1	-	many	CSAELASSYNEQFF	TGCAGTGCTGAGCTAGCGAGCTCCTACAATGAGCAGTTCTTC
TRBV20-1	TRBJ2-7	-	-	CSAPKVGDEQYF	TGCAGTGCCCCAAAGGTGGGGGACGAGCAGTACTTC
TRBV20-1	TRBJ2-1	TRBD2	-	CSARDPGGPYNEQFF	TGCAGTGCTAGAGATCCGGGAGGGCCCTACAATGAGCAGTTCTTC
TRBV5-5	TRBJ2-5	-	-	CASSLAPGSQSSQETQYF	TGTGCCAGCAGCTTGGCCCCAGGGAGCCAGAGCTCCCAAGAGACCCAGTACTTC
TRBV5-1	TRBJ2-2	-	-	CASSGYGELFF	TGCGCCAGCAGCGGGTACGGGGAGCTGTTTTTT
TRBV4-1	TRBJ2-6	-	few	CASSPGGATPTGLTTGANVLTF	TGCGCCAGCAGCCCAGGGGGGGCCACACCAACAGGCCTAACCACTGGGGCCAACGTCCTGACTTTC
TRBV12-3/TRBV12-4	TRBJ1-2	-	-	CASSFEFNYGYTF	TGTGCCAGCAGTTTTGAGTTTAACTATGGCTACACCTTC
TRBV9	TRBJ2-1	TRBD2	-	CASSVGGRTYNEQFF	TGTGCCAGCAGCGTAGGCGGGAGGACCTACAATGAGCAGTTCTTC
TRBV4-2	TRBJ2-1	-	many	CASSQVVRGSFQFF	TGTGCCAGCAGCCAAGTGGTCCGCGGGTCGTTCCAGTTCTTC
TRBV28	TRBJ1-2	-	many	CASSPDPGTLGYTF	TGTGCCAGCAGTCCCGATCCCGGGACCCTCGGCTACACCTTC
TRBV7-9	TRBJ2-1	-	few	CASSLGQGFHEQFF	TGTGCCAGCAGCTTAGGGCAGGGGTTCCATGAGCAGTTCTTC
TRBV18	TRBJ2-1	TRBD1	-	CASRTGTGVYNEQFF	TGTGCCAGCCGAACCGGGACAGGGGTTTACAATGAGCAGTTCTTC
TRBV28	TRBJ2-7	TRBD1	-	CASSVSRDSSYEQYF	TGTGCCAGCAGCGTCAGCCGGGACAGTTCCTACGAGCAGTACTTC
TRBV7-9	TRBJ2-1	TRBD1	many	CASTAKTGPSYNEQFF	TGTGCCAGCACCGCTAAGACAGGGCCCTCTTACAATGAGCAGTTCTTC
TRBV20-1	TRBJ2-7	TRBD1	-	CSAMGQGVYEQYF	TGCAGTGCAATGGGACAGGGTGTATACGAGCAGTACTTC
TRBV9	TRBJ2-5	-	-	CASSPPLHGSGFQETQYF	TGTGCCAGCAGCCCCCCCCTCCACGGGAGTGGTTTCCAAGAGACCCAGTACTTC
TRBV7-9	TRBJ2-6	TRBD1	many	CASSPDRVSGANVLTF	TGTGCCAGCAGTCCTGACAGGGTCTCTGGGGCCAACGTCCTGACTTTC
TRBV7-8	TRBJ2-2	TRBD1	few	CASSRRGTGIGGELFF	TGTGCCAGCAGCCGTAGGGGGACAGGGATCGGCGGGGAGCTGTTTTTT
TRBV5-1	TRBJ1-4	-	many	CASSGTGRANEKLFF	TGCGCCAGCAGCGGTACAGGGAGAGCTAATGAAAAACTGTTTTTT
TRBV24-1	TRBJ2-3	-	few	CATSAGTDTQYF	TGTGCCACCAGTGCCGGCACAGATACGCAGTATTTT
TRBV7-3	TRBJ2-1	TRBD2	few	CASSLLGGSVNEQFF	TGTGCCAGCAGCTTACTAGGCGGGAGTGTCAATGAGCAGTTCTTC
TRBV7-7	TRBJ2-5	-	-	CATYGEETQYF	TGTGCCACTTACGGCGAAGAGACCCAGTACTTC
TRBV9	TRBJ2-1	TRBD2	many	CASSTRTSGTYNEQFF	TGTGCCAGCAGCACCAGGACTAGCGGGACATACAATGAGCAGTTCTTC
TRBV29-1	TRBJ2-1	TRBD2	many	CSVEGTSRYNEQFF	TGCAGCGTTGAAGGGACTAGCCGGTACAATGAGCAGTTCTTC
TRBV20-1	TRBJ1-2	-	few	CSARETPAYYGYTF	TGCAGTGCTAGAGAGACCCCAGCGTACTATGGCTACACCTTC
TRBV6-4	TRBJ2-7	TRBD2	few	CAASIKREASYEQYF	TGTGCCGCCAGCATTAAGCGGGAGGCCTCCTACGAGCAGTACTTC
TRBV9	TRBJ2-3	-	few	CASSVEGGGITSTDTQYF	TGTGCCAGCAGCGTAGAGGGGGGAGGAATTACTAGCACAGATACGCAGTATTTT
TRBV7-8	TRBJ2-5	TRBD2	-	CASSSGLAGQETQYF	TGTGCCAGCAGCTCCGGACTAGCGGGCCAAGAGACCCAGTACTTC
TRBV10-2	TRBJ2-1	TRBD2	few	CASSGPGSGGYNEQFF	TGCGCCAGCAGTGGCCCGGGTAGCGGGGGATACAATGAGCAGTTCTTC
TRBV7-2	TRBJ1-5	-	-	CASSRASGSSNQPQHF	TGTGCCAGCAGCAGGGCGTCGGGAAGTAGCAATCAGCCCCAGCATTTT
TRBV20-1	TRBJ2-7	TRBD2	-	CSARHSGRSYHEQYF	TGCAGTGCTAGGCATAGCGGGAGGAGTTACCACGAGCAGTACTTC
TRBV12-3/TRBV12-4	TRBJ2-3	TRBD1	-	CASSTGQGNPDTQYF	TGTGCCAGCAGCACAGGACAGGGGAACCCAGATACGCAGTATTTT
TRBV6-1	TRBJ2-4	TRBD2	few	CASSREGAKNIQYF	TGTGCCAGCAGTCGGGAGGGGGCCAAAAACATTCAGTACTTC
TRBV10-3	TRBJ2-7	TRBD1	-	CAISRQGTTYEQYF	TGTGCCATCAGCCGACAGGGTACCACCTACGAGCAGTACTTC
TRBV6-5	TRBJ1-2	-	-	CASSLRTALHHGYTF	TGTGCCAGCAGTTTAAGGACGGCGCTACACCATGGCTACACCTTC
TRBV20-1	TRBJ2-7	TRBD2	few	CSAGGLAGGPGYEQYF	TGCAGTGCCGGAGGGCTAGCGGGAGGGCCAGGTTACGAGCAGTACTTC
TRBV20-1	TRBJ2-3	TRBD2	few	CSAAIAGNTDTQYF	TGCAGTGCCGCAATAGCGGGGAACACAGATACGCAGTATTTT
TRBV18	TRBJ2-3	TRBD1	-	CASSPPRGTGGTDTQYF	TGTGCCAGCTCACCACCCAGGGGGACAGGGGGCACAGATACGCAGTATTTT
TRBV6-2/TRBV6-3	TRBJ2-7	TRBD2	-	CASSRLALSYEQYF	TGTGCCAGCAGTCGACTAGCCCTATCCTACGAGCAGTACTTC
TRBV5-1	TRBJ1-2	-	few	CASSGEGDYGYTF	TGCGCCAGCAGCGGAGAGGGGGACTATGGCTACACCTTC
TRBV6-1	TRBJ2-7	-	few	CASTPGDRDYEQYF	TGTGCCAGCACCCCGGGGGATAGGGACTACGAGCAGTACTTC
TRBV29-1	TRBJ2-1	-	few	CSVWGGIEQFF	TGCAGCGTCTGGGGTGGTATTGAGCAGTTCTTC
TRBV27	TRBJ1-1	-	-	CASSLSRSHTEAFF	TGTGCCAGCAGTTTATCTCGGAGCCACACTGAAGCTTTCTTT